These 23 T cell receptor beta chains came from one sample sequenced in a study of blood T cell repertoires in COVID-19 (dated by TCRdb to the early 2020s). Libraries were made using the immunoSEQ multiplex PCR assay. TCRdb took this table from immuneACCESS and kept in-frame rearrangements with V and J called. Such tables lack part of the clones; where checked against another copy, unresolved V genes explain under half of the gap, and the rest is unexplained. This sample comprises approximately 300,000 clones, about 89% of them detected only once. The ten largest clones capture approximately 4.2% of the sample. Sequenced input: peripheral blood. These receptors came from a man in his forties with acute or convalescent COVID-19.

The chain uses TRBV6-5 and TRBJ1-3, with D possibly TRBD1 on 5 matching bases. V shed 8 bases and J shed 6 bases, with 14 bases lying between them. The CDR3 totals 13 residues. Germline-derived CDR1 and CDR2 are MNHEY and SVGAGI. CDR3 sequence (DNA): TGTGCCAGCCTCGACAGTAAGACAAACACCATATATTTT. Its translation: CASLDSKTNTIYF.

CDR3 bases: TGTGCCAGCAGCCAAGATCTAGGGACAGCCATGGAAAAACTGTTTTTT. This encodes CASSQDLGTAMEKLFF. The chain is built from TRBV3-1 (or the pseudogene TRBV3-2) and TRBJ1-4, with TRBD1 matching over 7 bases. The CDR3 runs to 16 residues. With 0 bases clipped from V and 8 bases from J, the junction kept 9 bases outside the gene matches. The germline CDR1 and CDR2 sequences are LGHDT and YNNKEL (reference sequence).

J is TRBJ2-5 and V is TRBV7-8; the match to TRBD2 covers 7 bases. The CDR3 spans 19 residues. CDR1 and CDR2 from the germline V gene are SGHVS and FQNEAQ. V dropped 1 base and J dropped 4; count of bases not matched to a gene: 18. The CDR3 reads CASSLEYRAGLSATETQYF. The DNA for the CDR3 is TGTGCCAGCAGCTTAGAGTATCGAGCGGGGCTTAGCGCCACAGAGACCCAGTACTTC. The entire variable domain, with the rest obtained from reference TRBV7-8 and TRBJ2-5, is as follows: GAGVSQSPRYKVAKRGQDVALRCDPISGHVSLFWYQQALGQGPEFLTYFQNEAQLDKSGLPSDRFFAERPEGSVSTLKIQRTQQEDSAVYLCASSLEYRAGLSATETQYFGPGTRLLVL.

The CDR3 is CASSTGLAFSTDTQYF. CDR3 coding DNA: TGTGCCAGCAGCACGGGACTAGCGTTTAGCACAGATACGCAGTATTTT. The chain employs TRBV9 and TRBJ2-3, with TRBD2 matching 10 bases. The CDR3 is 16 residues long. Germline V gene lookup returns CDR1 SGDLS and CDR2 YYNGEE. V lost 4 bases and J lost 0; bases outside the gene matches: 5.

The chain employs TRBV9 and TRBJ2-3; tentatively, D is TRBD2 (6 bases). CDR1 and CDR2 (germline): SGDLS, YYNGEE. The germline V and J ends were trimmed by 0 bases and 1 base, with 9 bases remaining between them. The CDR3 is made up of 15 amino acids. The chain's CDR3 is CASSVEASGTDTQYF. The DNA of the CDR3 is TGTGCCAGCAGCGTAGAGGCTAGCGGCACAGATACGCAGTATTTT.

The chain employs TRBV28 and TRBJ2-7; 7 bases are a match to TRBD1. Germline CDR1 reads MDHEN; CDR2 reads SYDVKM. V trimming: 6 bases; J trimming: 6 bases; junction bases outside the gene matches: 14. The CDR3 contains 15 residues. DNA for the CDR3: TGTGCCAGCAGGTCCCCCGGGACAGAGTTGGGCGAGCAGTACTTC. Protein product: CASRSPGTELGEQYF.

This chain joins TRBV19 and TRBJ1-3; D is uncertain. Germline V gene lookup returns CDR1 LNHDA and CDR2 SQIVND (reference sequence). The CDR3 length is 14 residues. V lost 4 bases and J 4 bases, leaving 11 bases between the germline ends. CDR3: CASSNGGNGNTIYF. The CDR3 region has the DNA TGTGCCAGTAGTAATGGAGGGAACGGAAACACCATATATTTT.

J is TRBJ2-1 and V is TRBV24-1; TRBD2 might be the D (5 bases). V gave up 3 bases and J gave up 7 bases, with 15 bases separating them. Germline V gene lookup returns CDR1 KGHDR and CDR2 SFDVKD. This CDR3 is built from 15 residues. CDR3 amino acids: CATSDRTGSGNEQFF. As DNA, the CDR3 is TGTGCCACCAGTGATCGAACGGGGAGTGGGAATGAGCAGTTCTTC.

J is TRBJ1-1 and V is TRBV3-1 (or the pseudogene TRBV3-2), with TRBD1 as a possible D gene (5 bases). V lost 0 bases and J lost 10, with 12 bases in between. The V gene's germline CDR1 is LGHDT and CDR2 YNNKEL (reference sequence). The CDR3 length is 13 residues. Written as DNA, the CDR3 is TGTGCCAGCAGCCAAGAGGGGGGTGAAGTAGCTTTCTTT. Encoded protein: CASSQEGGEVAFF.

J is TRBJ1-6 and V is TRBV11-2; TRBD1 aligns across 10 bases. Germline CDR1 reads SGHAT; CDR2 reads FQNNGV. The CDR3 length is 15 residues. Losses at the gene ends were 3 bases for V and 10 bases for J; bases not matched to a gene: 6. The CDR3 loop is CASSFWGQGNSPLHF. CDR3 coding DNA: TGTGCCAGCAGCTTCTGGGGACAGGGGAACTCACCCCTCCACTTT.

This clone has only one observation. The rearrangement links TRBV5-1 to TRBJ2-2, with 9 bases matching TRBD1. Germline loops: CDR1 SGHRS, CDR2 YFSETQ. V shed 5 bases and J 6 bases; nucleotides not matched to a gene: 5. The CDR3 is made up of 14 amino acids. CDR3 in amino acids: CASSWDRAAGELFF. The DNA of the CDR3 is TGCGCCAGCAGTTGGGACAGGGCGGCCGGGGAGCTGTTTTTT.

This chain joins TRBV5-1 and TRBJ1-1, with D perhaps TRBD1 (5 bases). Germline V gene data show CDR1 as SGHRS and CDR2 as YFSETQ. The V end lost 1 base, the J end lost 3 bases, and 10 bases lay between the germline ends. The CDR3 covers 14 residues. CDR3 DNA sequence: TGCGCCAGCAGCTTGAAGGGGTGGGACACTGAAGCTTTCTTT. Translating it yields CASSLKGWDTEAFF.

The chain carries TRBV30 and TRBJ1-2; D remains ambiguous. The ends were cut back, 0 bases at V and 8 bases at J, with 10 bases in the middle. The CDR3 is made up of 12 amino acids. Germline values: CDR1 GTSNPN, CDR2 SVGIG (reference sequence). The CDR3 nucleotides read TGTGCCTGGAGTGTTCCCCCGCGGGGCTACACCTTC. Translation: CAWSVPPRGYTF.

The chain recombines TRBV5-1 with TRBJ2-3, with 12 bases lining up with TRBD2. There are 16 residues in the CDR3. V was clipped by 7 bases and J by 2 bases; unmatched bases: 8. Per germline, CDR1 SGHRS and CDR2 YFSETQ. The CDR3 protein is CASSAGTSGYTDTQYF. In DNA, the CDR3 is TGCGCCAGCTCTGCAGGGACTAGCGGGTACACAGATACGCAGTATTTT.

In DNA form, the CDR3 reads TGTGCCAGCTCACTCTTCGGGACAGAGAACACTGAAGCTTTCTTT. It encodes CASSLFGTENTEAFF. The chain couples TRBV18 to TRBJ1-1; the match to TRBD1 covers 7 bases. Looked up from germline, CDR1 is KGHSH and CDR2 is LQKENI. After removal of 4 bases from V and 1 base from J, the junction contained 6 bases not matched to a gene. CDR3 length: 15 residues.

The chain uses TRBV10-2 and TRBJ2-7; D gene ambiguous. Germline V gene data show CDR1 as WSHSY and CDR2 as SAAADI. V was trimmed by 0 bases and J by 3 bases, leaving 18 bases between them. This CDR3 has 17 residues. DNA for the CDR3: TGCGCCAGCAGTGAGTCGAAAACCCTTCTACCTTTCTACGAGCAGTACTTC. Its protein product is CASSESKTLLPFYEQYF.

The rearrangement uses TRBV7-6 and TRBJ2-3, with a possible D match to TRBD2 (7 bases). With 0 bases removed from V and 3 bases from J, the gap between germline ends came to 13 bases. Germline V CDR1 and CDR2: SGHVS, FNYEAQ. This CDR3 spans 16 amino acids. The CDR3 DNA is TGTGCCAGCAGCTTAGCCGGGCGGGGGCAAACAGATACGCAGTATTTT. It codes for CASSLAGRGQTDTQYF.

This CDR3 is CATSRRVPYEQYF. The CDR3 DNA is TGTGCCACCAGCCGCAGGGTTCCCTACGAGCAGTACTTC. J is TRBJ2-7 and V is TRBV15; a possible D gene is TRBD1 (5 bases). The V end was cut by 5 bases, the J end by 2 bases, with 10 bases between. CDR1 is LNHNV and CDR2 is YYDKDF in the germline V gene (reference sequence). The CDR3 consists of 13 residues.

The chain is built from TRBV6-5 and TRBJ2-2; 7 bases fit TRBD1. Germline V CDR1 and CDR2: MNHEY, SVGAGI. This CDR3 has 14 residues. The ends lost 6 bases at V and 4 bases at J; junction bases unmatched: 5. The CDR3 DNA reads TGTGCCAGCAGGCTAGAGGGGGCCACCGGGGAGCTGTTTTTT. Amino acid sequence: CASRLEGATGELFF.

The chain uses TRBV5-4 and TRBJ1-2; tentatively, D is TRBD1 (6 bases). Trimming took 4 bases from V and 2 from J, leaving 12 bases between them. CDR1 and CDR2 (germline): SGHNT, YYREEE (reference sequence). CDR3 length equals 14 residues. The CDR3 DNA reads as TGTGCCAGCAGCCCCGGGACACAAAACTATGGCTACACCTTC. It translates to CASSPGTQNYGYTF.

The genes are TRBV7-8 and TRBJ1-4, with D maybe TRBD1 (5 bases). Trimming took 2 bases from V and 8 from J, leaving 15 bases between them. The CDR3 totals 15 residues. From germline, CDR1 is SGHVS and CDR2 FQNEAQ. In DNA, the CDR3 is TGTGCCAGCAGCTTACTGGCAGGGCCTTGGGAAAAACTGTTTTTT. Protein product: CASSLLAGPWEKLFF.

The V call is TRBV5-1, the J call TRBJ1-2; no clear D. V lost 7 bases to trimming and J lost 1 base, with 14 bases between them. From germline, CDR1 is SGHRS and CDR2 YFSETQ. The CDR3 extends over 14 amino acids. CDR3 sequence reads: CASRRSQSNYGYTF. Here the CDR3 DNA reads TGCGCCAGCCGACGGTCACAGAGTAACTATGGCTACACCTTC. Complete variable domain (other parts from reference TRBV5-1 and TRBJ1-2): KAGVTQTPRYLIKTRGQQVTLSCSPISGHRSVSWYQQTPGQGLQFLFEYFSETQRNKGNFPGRFSGRQFSNSRSEMNVSTLELGDSALYLCASRRSQSNYGYTFGSGTRLTVV.

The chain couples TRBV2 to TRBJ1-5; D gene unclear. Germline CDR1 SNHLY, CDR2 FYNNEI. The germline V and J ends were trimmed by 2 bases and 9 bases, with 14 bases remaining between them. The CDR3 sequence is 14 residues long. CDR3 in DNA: TGTGCCAGCAGTGAACTTGGAGGTCTATCGCCCCAGCATTTT. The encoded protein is CASSELGGLSPQHF. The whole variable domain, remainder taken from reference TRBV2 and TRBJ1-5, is EPEVTQTPSHQVTQMGQEVILRCVPISNHLYFYWYRQILGQKVEFLVSFYNNEISEKSEIFDDQFSVERPDGSNFTLKIRSTKLEDSAMYFCASSELGGLSPQHFGDGTRLSIL.